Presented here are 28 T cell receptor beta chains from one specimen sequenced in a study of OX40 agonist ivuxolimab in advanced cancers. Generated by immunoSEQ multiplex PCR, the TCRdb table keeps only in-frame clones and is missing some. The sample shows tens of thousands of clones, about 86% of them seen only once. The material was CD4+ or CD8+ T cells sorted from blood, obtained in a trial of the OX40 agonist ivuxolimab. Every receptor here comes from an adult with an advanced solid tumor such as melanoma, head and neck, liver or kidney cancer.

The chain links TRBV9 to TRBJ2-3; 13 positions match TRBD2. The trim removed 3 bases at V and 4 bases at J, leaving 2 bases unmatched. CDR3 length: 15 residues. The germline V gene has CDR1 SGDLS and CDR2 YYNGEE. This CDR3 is CASSGTSGGADTQYF. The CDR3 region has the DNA TGTGCCAGCAGCGGTACTAGCGGGGGGGCAGATACGCAGTATTTT. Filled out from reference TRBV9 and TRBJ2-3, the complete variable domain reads DSGVTQTPKHLITATGQRVTLRCSPRSGDLSVYWYQQSLDQGLQFLIQYYNGEERAKGNILERFSAQQFPDLHSELNLSSLELGDSALYFCASSGTSGGADTQYFGPGTRLTVL.

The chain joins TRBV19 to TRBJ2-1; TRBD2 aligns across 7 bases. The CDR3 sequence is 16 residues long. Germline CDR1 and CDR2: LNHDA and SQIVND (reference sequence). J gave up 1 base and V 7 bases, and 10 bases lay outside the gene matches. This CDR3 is CASNEAGIKSYNEQFF. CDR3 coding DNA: TGTGCCAGTAATGAAGCGGGAATTAAATCCTACAATGAGCAGTTCTTC.

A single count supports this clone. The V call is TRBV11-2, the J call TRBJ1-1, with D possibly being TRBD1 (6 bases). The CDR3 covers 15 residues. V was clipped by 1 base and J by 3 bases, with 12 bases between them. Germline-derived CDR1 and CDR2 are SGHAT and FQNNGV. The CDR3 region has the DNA TGTGCCAGCAGCTTAGTTCCGGGGGGGCACACTGAAGCTTTCTTT. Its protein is CASSLVPGGHTEAFF.

The CDR3 nucleotides are TGTGCCAGCAGCCTAGGCCGGGACAGCAATAATGAAAAACTGTTTTTT. It codes for CASSLGRDSNNEKLFF. V is TRBV9 and J is TRBJ1-4; the match to TRBD1 covers 7 bases. In germline, CDR1 is SGDLS, CDR2 YYNGEE. This CDR3 is built from 16 residues. J gave up 4 bases and V 4 bases, and 10 bases lay outside the gene matches.

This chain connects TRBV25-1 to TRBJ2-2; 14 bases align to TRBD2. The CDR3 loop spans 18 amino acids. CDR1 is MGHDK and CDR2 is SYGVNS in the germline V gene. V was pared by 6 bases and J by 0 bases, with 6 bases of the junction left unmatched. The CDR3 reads CASSGRLAGGPNTGELFF. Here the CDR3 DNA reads TGTGCCAGCAGCGGACGACTAGCGGGAGGGCCGAACACCGGGGAGCTGTTTTTT. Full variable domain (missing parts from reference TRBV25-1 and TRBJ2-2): EADIYQTPRYLVIGTGKKITLECSQTMGHDKMYWYQQDPGMELHLIHYSYGVNSTEKGDLSSESTVSRIRTEHFPLTLESARPSHTSQYLCASSGRLAGGPNTGELFFGEGSRLTVL.

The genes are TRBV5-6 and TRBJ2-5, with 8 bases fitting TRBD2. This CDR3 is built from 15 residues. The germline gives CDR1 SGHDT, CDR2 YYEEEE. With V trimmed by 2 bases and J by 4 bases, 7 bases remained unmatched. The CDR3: CASSFSSGRGETQYF. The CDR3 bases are TGTGCCAGCAGCTTCTCCAGCGGGAGAGGAGAGACCCAGTACTTC.

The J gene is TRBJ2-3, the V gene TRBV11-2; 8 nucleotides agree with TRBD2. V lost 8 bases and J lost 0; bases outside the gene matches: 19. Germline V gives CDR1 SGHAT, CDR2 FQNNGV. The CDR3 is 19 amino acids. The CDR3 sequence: CASRPRAAGEGNSTDTQYF. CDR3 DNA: TGTGCCAGCCGCCCGCGGGCAGCGGGAGAGGGGAACAGCACAGATACGCAGTATTTT. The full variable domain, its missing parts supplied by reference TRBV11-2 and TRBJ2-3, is EAGVAQSPRYKIIEKRQSVAFWCNPISGHATLYWYQQILGQGPKLLIQFQNNGVVDDSQLPKDRFSAERLKGVDSTLKIQPAKLEDSAVYLCASRPRAAGEGNSTDTQYFGPGTRLTVL.

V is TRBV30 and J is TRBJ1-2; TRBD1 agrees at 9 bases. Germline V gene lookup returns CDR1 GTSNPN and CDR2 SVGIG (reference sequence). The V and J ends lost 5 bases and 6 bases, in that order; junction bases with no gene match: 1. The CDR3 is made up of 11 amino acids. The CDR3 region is CAWGDRDGYTF. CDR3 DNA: TGTGCCTGGGGGGACAGGGATGGCTACACCTTC.

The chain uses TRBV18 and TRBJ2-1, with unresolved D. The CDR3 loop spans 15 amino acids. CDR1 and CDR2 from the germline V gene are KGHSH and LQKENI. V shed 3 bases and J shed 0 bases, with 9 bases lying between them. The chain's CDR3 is CASSPTLSSYNEQFF. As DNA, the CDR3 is TGTGCCAGCTCACCCACTCTGTCCTCCTACAATGAGCAGTTCTTC.

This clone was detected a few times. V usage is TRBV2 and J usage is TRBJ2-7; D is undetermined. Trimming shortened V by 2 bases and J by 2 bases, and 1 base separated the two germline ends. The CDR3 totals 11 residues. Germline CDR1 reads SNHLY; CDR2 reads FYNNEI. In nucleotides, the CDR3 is TGTGCCAGCAGTGAAACCTACGAGCAGTACTTC. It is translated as CASSETYEQYF.

DNA for the CDR3: TGTGCCAGCAGCACGGGACTAGGGGCCAAGGATACGCAGTATTTT. Translation: CASSTGLGAKDTQYF. This rearrangement joins TRBV5-4 to TRBJ2-3; 8 positions match TRBD2. The CDR3 has 15 amino acids. V was clipped by 4 bases and J by 6 bases; unmatched bases: 10. Germline CDR1 reads SGHNT; CDR2 reads YYREEE (reference sequence).

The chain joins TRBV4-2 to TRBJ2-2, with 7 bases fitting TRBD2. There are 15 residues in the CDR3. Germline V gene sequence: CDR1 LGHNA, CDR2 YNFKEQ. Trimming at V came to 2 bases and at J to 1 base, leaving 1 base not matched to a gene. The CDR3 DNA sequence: TGTGCCAGCAGCCAAACGGGGGGGAACACCGGGGAGCTGTTTTTT. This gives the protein CASSQTGGNTGELFF.

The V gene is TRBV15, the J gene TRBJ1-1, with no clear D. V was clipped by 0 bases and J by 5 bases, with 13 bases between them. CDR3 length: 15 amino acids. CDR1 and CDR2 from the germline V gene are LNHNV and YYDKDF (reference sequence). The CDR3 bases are TGTGCCACCAGCAGAGATCACACTCTGGGAACTGAAGCTTTCTTT. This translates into CATSRDHTLGTEAFF. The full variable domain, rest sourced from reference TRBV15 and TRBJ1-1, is DAMVIQNPRYQVTQFGKPVTLSCSQTLNHNVMYWYQQKSSQAPKLLFHYYDKDFNNEADTPDNFQSRRPNTSFCFLDIRSPGLGDTAMYLCATSRDHTLGTEAFFGQGTRLTVV.

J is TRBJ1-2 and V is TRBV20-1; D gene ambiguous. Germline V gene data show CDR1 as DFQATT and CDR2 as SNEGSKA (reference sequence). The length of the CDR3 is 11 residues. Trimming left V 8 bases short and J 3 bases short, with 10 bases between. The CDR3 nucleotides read TGCAGTACTCGGGAGGACTATGGCTACACCTTC. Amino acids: CSTREDYGYTF.

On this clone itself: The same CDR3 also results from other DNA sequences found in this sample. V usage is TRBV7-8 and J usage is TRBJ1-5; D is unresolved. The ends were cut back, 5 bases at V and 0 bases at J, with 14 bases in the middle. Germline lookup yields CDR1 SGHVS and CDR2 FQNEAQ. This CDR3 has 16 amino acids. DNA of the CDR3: TGTGCCAGCAGCCCGGCTGGTACGGGTAGCAATCAGCCCCAGCATTTT. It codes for CASSPAGTGSNQPQHF.

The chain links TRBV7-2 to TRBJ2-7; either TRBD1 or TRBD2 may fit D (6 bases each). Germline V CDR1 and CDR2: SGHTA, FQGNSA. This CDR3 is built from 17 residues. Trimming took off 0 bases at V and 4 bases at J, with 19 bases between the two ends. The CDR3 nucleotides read TGTGCCAGCAGCTTAGCCACGGGGGCAGGGTCGAGATACGAGCAGTACTTC. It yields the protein CASSLATGAGSRYEQYF.

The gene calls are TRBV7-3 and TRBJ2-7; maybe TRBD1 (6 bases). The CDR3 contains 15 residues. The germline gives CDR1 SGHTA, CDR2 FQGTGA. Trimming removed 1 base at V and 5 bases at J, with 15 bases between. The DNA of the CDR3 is TGTGCCAGCAGCTTAATTCGGCAGGGGAAGCACGAGCAGTACTTC. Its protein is CASSLIRQGKHEQYF.

The CDR3 reads CASSGGRGRVSTDTQYF. CDR3 nucleotides: TGTGCCAGCAGCGGGGGGAGGGGAAGAGTGAGCACAGATACGCAGTATTTT. This chain connects TRBV9 to TRBJ2-3; 7 nucleotides align to TRBD2. Losses at the gene ends were 3 bases for V and 0 bases for J; bases not matched to a gene: 10. The CDR3 covers 17 residues. Germline loops: CDR1 SGDLS, CDR2 YYNGEE.

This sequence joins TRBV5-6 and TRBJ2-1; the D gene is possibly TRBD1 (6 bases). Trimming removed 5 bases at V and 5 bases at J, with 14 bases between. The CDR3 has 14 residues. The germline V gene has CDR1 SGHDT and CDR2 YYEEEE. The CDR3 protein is CASRPGQIDNEQFF. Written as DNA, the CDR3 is TGTGCCAGCAGACCTGGACAGATAGACAATGAGCAGTTCTTC.

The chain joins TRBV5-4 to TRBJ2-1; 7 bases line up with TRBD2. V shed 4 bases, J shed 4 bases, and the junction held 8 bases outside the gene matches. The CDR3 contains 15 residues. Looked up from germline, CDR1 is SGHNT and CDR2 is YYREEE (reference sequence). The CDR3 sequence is CASSESGDGYNEQFF. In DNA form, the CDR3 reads TGTGCCAGCAGCGAGAGCGGGGATGGGTACAATGAGCAGTTCTTC.

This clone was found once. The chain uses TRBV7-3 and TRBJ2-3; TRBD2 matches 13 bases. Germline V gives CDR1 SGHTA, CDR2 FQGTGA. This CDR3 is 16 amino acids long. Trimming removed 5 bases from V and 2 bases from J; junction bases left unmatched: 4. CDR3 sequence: CASSPGTSGATDTQYF. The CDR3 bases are TGTGCCAGCAGCCCGGGGACTAGCGGGGCCACAGATACGCAGTATTTT. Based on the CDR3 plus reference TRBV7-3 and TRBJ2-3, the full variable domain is GAGVSQTPSNKVTEKGKYVELRCDPISGHTALYWYRQSLGQGPEFLIYFQGTGAADDSGLPNDRFFAVRPEGSVSTLKIQRTERGDSAVYLCASSPGTSGATDTQYFGPGTRLTVL.

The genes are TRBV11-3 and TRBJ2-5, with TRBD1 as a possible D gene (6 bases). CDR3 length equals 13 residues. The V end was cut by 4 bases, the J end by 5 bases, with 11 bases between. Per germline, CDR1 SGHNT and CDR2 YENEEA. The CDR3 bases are TGTGCCAGCAGCTCCAGCCAGGGGGAGACCCAGTACTTC. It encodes CASSSSQGETQYF. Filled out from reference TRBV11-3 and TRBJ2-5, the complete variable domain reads EAGVVQSPRYKIIEKKQPVAFWCNPISGHNTLYWYLQNLGQGPELLIRYENEEAVDDSQLPKDRFSAERLKGVDSTLKIQPAELGDSAVYLCASSSSQGETQYFGPGTRLLVL.

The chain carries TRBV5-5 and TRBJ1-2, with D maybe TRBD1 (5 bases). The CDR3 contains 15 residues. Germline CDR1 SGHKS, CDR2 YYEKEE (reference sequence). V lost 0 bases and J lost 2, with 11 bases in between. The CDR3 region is CASSLEGIPNYGYTF. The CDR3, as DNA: TGTGCCAGCAGCTTGGAGGGGATCCCGAACTATGGCTACACCTTC.

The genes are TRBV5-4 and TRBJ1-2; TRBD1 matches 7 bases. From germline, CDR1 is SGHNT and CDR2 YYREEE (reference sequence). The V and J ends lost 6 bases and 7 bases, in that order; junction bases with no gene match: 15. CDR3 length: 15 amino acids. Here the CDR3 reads CASKLGTAPGGGYTF. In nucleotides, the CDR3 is TGTGCCAGCAAACTCGGGACAGCTCCCGGGGGTGGCTACACCTTC.

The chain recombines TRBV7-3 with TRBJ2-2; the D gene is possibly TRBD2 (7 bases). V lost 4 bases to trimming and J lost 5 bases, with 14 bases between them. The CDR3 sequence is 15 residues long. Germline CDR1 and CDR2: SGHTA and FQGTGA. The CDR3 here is CASSSAGGPTGELFF. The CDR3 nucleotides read TGTGCCAGCAGCTCCGCCGGGGGGCCGACCGGGGAGCTGTTTTTT.

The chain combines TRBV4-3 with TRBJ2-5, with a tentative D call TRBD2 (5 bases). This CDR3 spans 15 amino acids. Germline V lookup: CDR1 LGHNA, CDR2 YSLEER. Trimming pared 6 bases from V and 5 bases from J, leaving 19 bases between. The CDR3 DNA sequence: TGCGCCAGCAGGAAAGTTAGCGCCCCTTTTGAGACCCAGTACTTC. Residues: CASRKVSAPFETQYF.

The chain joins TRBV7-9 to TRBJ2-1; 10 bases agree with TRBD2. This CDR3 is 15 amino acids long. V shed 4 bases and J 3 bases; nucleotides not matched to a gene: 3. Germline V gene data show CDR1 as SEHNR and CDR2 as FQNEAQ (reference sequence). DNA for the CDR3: TGTGCCAGCAGCTCCAGGACTAGCGGCTACAATGAGCAGTTCTTC. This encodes CASSSRTSGYNEQFF.

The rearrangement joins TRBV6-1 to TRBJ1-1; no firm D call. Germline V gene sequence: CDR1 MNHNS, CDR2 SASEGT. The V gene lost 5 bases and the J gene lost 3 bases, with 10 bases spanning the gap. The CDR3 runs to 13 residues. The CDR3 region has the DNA TGTGCCAGCAGTAATAGGCGGGACACTGAAGCTTTCTTT. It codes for CASSNRRDTEAFF.